Included here is one T cell receptor (beta chain) sequence, with context. Its antigen is currently unknown. Per germline, CDR1 SQVTM and CDR2 ANQGSEA. V was trimmed by 6 bases and J by 2 bases, leaving 13 bases between them. The CDR3 extends over 14 amino acids. This entry comes from a study of cytomegalovirus exposure and HLA in healthy donors. Study findings and constraints: It was around 160 TCR beta chains that were listed as cytomegalovirus-associated. According to a later analysis, TCR clusters from the first cohort tended to co-occur in the roughly 120 validation repertoires. Per published reports, the classifier diagnosed cytomegalovirus status with high specificity and sensitivity.

Separate from the roughly 710-subject first cohort, the roughly 120-subject validation cohort was the one that the donors belonged to. Clones were read by immunoSEQ multiplex PCR, and TCRdb kept only the in-frame ones, dropping some. The sample has 60,000 to 70,000 clones; 90% to 95% are singletons. The V gene is TRBV29-1, the J gene TRBJ2-2; D possibly corresponds to TRBD1 (6 bases). This TCR came from a man aged 18 to 30 in good health and CMV-seropositive. The sample taken for sequencing was PBMCs. In DNA, the CDR3 is TGCAGCGTGTCAAGGACAGCCAACACCGGGGAGCTGTTTTTT. Translation gives CSVSRTANTGELFF.